This entry lists 28 T cell receptor beta chains sequenced from one sample in a study of blood T cell repertoires in COVID-19. Data came from immunoSEQ multiplex PCR; TCRdb stores just in-frame clones and leaves some out. The sample contains some 48,000 clones, roughly 84% of which appear only once. Material: peripheral blood. The receptors stem from a human donor in a cohort sampled during active COVID-19.

As DNA, the CDR3 is TGTGCCAGCAGTCCCCTGAGAGATACAGATACGCAGTATTTT. Encoded protein: CASSPLRDTDTQYF. The chain joins TRBV28 to TRBJ2-3; D unclear. Trimming pared 5 bases from V and 3 bases from J, leaving 12 bases between. The CDR3 totals 14 residues. Germline CDR1 and CDR2: MDHEN and SYDVKM.

This clone showed up just a few times. J is TRBJ1-2 and V is TRBV27, with D perhaps TRBD1 (5 bases). CDR3 length equals 14 residues. The ends were cut back, 4 bases at V and 7 bases at J, with 16 bases in the middle. Germline loops: CDR1 MNHEY, CDR2 SMNVEV (reference sequence). This CDR3 reads CASSSQENGSGYTF. The CDR3 bases are TGTGCCAGCAGTTCACAGGAGAACGGCAGTGGCTACACCTTC.

This sequence joins TRBV29-1 and TRBJ2-7; TRBD1 matches at 7 bases. The CDR3 totals 12 residues. V dropped 4 bases and J dropped 7; count of bases not matched to a gene: 7. CDR1 and CDR2 from the germline V gene are SQVTM and ANQGSEA. CDR3 in amino acids: CSVAKTGNEQYF. The DNA for the CDR3 is TGCAGCGTTGCCAAGACAGGGAATGAGCAGTACTTC.

This clone appeared once. The V call is TRBV28, the J call TRBJ1-5; D unclear. The CDR3 contains 12 residues. The germline gives CDR1 MDHEN, CDR2 SYDVKM. Trimming took 3 bases from V and 7 from J, leaving 7 bases between them. CDR3 sequence: CASSFPGQPQHF. As DNA, the CDR3 is TGTGCCAGCAGTTTCCCCGGGCAGCCCCAGCATTTT. Together with reference TRBV28 and TRBJ1-5, the CDR3 gives the full variable domain: DVKVTQSSRYLVKRTGEKVFLECVQDMDHENMFWYRQDPGLGLRLIYFSYDVKMKEKGDIPEGYSVSREKKERFSLILESASTNQTSMYLCASSFPGQPQHFGDGTRLSIL.

The CDR3 DNA sequence: TGTGCCAGTATGGCCTTTAATGAAAAACTGTTTTTT. Protein: CASMAFNEKLFF. The chain employs TRBV19 and TRBJ1-4; no firm D call. V was cut by 7 bases and J by 4 bases, with 7 bases left in between. This CDR3 is 12 amino acids long. From germline, CDR1 is LNHDA and CDR2 SQIVND (reference sequence).

V is TRBV19 and J is TRBJ2-5; possible D gene TRBD2, 8 bases. The germline V gene has CDR1 LNHDA and CDR2 SQIVND (reference sequence). The V gene lost 8 bases and the J gene lost 5 bases, with 15 bases spanning the gap. The CDR3 sequence is 13 residues long. DNA of the CDR3: TGTGCCAGTTGCCCGGGAGGGGGCGAGACCCAGTACTTC. Translated: CASCPGGGETQYF.

This chain connects TRBV28 to TRBJ2-4; TRBD2 agrees at 10 bases. Trimming at V came to 10 bases and at J to 6 bases, leaving 9 bases not matched to a gene. Germline CDR1 MDHEN, CDR2 SYDVKM. The CDR3 contains 14 residues. Here the CDR3 reads CATKEGTSANIQYF. DNA of the CDR3: TGTGCCACTAAAGAGGGGACTAGCGCAAACATTCAGTACTTC.

CDR3 bases: TGTGCCAGCTCGCGACTAGTCCGCACAGATACGCAGTATTTT. Translating gives CASSRLVRTDTQYF. The rearrangement uses TRBV18 and TRBJ2-3, with a tentative D call TRBD2 (6 bases). This CDR3 contains 14 residues. Germline CDR1 reads KGHSH; CDR2 reads LQKENI. Deletions cut 6 bases from V and 1 base from J, with 11 bases between.

The chain is built from TRBV15 and TRBJ2-7, with TRBD2 matching over 8 bases. With 1 base clipped from V and 2 bases from J, the junction kept 7 bases outside the gene matches. The CDR3 is 16 amino acids. Per germline, CDR1 LNHNV and CDR2 YYDKDF (reference sequence). The DNA for the CDR3 is TGTGCCACCAGCAGAGGAGGACTAGCAGGGGCCTACGAGCAGTACTTC. This encodes CATSRGGLAGAYEQYF.

In its sample, this clone was seen a few times. The chain uses TRBV27 and TRBJ2-7; D might be TRBD1 (6 bases). The CDR3 is made up of 14 amino acids. Germline V gives CDR1 MNHEY, CDR2 SMNVEV (reference sequence). V lost 3 bases and J 2 bases, leaving 11 bases between the germline ends. The CDR3 DNA follows: TGTGCCAGCAGTTTCGCGGACAGCCCCTACGAGCAGTACTTC. This codes for CASSFADSPYEQYF.

The chain is built from TRBV12-5 and TRBJ2-4; 7 bases are shared with TRBD1. The length of the CDR3 is 13 residues. With 7 bases clipped from V and 9 bases from J, the junction kept 9 bases outside the gene matches. CDR1 and CDR2 from the germline V gene are LGHNT and FRNRAP. This chain's CDR3 is CASASVGGTIQYF. The DNA of the CDR3 is TGTGCTAGTGCCAGCGTAGGGGGCACCATTCAGTACTTC.

The chain recombines TRBV28 with TRBJ2-1; maybe TRBD1 (6 bases). V was cut by 2 bases and J by 7 bases, with 18 bases left in between. The germline V gene has CDR1 MDHEN and CDR2 SYDVKM. CDR3 length: 16 amino acids. This CDR3 reads CASSLTGIYLLNEQFF. DNA of the CDR3: TGTGCCAGCAGTTTAACAGGGATATACCTTTTGAATGAGCAGTTCTTC.

The chain carries TRBV29-1 and TRBJ1-2, with 9 bases that match TRBD1. V trimming: 4 bases; J trimming: 4 bases; junction bases outside the gene matches: 13. Germline V gene sequence: CDR1 SQVTM, CDR2 ANQGSEA. The CDR3 loop spans 16 amino acids. CDR3 loop: CSVGVGTGTLSYGYTF. DNA for the CDR3: TGCAGCGTTGGTGTAGGGACAGGGACTCTTTCCTATGGCTACACCTTC.

The V call is TRBV27, the J call TRBJ2-3, with 10 bases identical to TRBD1. This CDR3 is built from 15 residues. Trimming cost V 5 bases and J 4 bases; bases outside gene matches: 6. Looked up from germline, CDR1 is MNHEY and CDR2 is SMNVEV (reference sequence). CDR3 sequence reads: CASSTGTGVPDTQYF. CDR3 bases: TGTGCCAGCAGTACCGGGACAGGGGTTCCAGATACGCAGTATTTT.

This chain joins TRBV7-9 and TRBJ1-3, with D possibly being TRBD1 (5 bases). The CDR3 totals 16 residues. V was pared by 8 bases and J by 0 bases, with 17 bases between. The germline gives CDR1 SEHNR, CDR2 FQNEAQ (reference sequence). The CDR3 coding sequence is TGTGCCAGCGGGCGGCAGAGGGACTACTCTGGAAACACCATATATTTT. It codes for CASGRQRDYSGNTIYF.

V and J are TRBV6-2 or TRBV6-3 and TRBJ2-7, with 9 bases aligning to TRBD2. Trimming took 7 bases from V and 5 from J; bases not matched to a gene: 9. Germline assignment: CDR1 MNHEY and CDR2 SVGEGT. The CDR3 is 14 residues long. CDR3 coding DNA: TGTGCCAGCACCCCGGAGCGGGAGGCTCACGAGCAGTACTTC. Amino acids: CASTPEREAHEQYF.

This rearrangement joins TRBV11-2 to TRBJ2-1; 11 bases map to TRBD2. There are 14 residues in the CDR3. After removal of 4 bases from V and 8 bases from J, the junction contained 4 bases not matched to a gene. Germline CDR1 SGHAT, CDR2 FQNNGV. The CDR3 region is CASSSLAGGYEQFF. DNA for the CDR3: TGTGCCAGCAGCTCCCTAGCGGGAGGTTATGAGCAGTTCTTC. Complete variable domain (other parts from reference TRBV11-2 and TRBJ2-1): EAGVAQSPRYKIIEKRQSVAFWCNPISGHATLYWYQQILGQGPKLLIQFQNNGVVDDSQLPKDRFSAERLKGVDSTLKIQPAKLEDSAVYLCASSSLAGGYEQFFGPGTRLTVL.

This sequence joins TRBV11-1 and TRBJ2-7, with D possibly being TRBD2 (6 bases). The germline CDR1 and CDR2 sequences are SGHAT and FQDESV (reference sequence). The CDR3 has 14 residues. V lost 1 base to trimming and J lost 5 bases, with 12 bases between them. The DNA of the CDR3 is TGTGCCAGCAGCTTAGAGCGGGTGGGCCACGAGCAGTACTTC. Protein product: CASSLERVGHEQYF.

V and J are TRBV6-5 and TRBJ2-3, with 8 bases lining up with TRBD2. With 9 bases clipped from V and 2 bases from J, the junction kept 4 bases outside the gene matches. The germline V gene has CDR1 MNHEY and CDR2 SVGAGI. This CDR3 contains 13 residues. CDR3: CASLLADTDTQYF. CDR3 nucleotides: TGTGCCAGTTTACTAGCGGACACAGATACGCAGTATTTT.

The chain uses TRBV5-1 and TRBJ2-5; 8 bases fit TRBD1. This CDR3 has 14 amino acids. From germline, CDR1 is SGHRS and CDR2 YFSETQ. V was pared by 1 base and J by 1 base, with 0 bases of the junction left unmatched. In nucleotides, the CDR3 is TGCGCCAGCAGCTTGCAGGGGGCCCAAGAGACCCAGTACTTC. This sequence encodes CASSLQGAQETQYF.

The chain uses TRBV11-1 and TRBJ2-1, with D unclear. Trimming cost V 3 bases and J 10 bases, with 13 bases left between them. There are 13 residues in the CDR3. Germline loops: CDR1 SGHAT, CDR2 FQDESV (reference sequence). CDR3 region: CASSFSSDKEQFF. As DNA, the CDR3 is TGTGCCAGCAGCTTCTCCAGCGATAAAGAGCAGTTCTTC.

The chain has TRBV27 and TRBJ2-5; a weak D match, TRBD2 (6 bases). Germline CDR1 and CDR2: MNHEY and SMNVEV (reference sequence). V was clipped by 2 bases and J by 5 bases, with 15 bases between them. The CDR3 totals 15 residues. The CDR3: CASSLSGSGWETQYF. The CDR3 coding sequence is TGTGCCAGCAGTTTAAGCGGAAGCGGGTGGGAGACCCAGTACTTC.

The V and J genes are TRBV2 and TRBJ2-1; 8 bases are a match to TRBD2. Germline V lookup: CDR1 SNHLY, CDR2 FYNNEI. V shed 4 bases, J shed 9 bases, and the junction held 8 bases outside the gene matches. CDR3 length: 14 amino acids. The CDR3 is CASSGTSIPGEQFF. DNA of the CDR3: TGTGCCAGCAGTGGGACTAGCATTCCGGGTGAGCAGTTCTTC.

The chain couples TRBV11-2 to TRBJ2-7, with D possibly TRBD2 on 5 matching bases. Trimming stripped 5 bases from V and 1 base from J, with 12 bases between. CDR1 and CDR2 from the germline V gene are SGHAT and FQNNGV. This CDR3 is built from 14 residues. CDR3 nucleotides: TGTGCCAGCAGCACTCTCCGCGGGTCCTACGAGCAGTACTTC. Translated, it gives CASSTLRGSYEQYF. The full variable domain, rest sourced from reference TRBV11-2 and TRBJ2-7, is EAGVAQSPRYKIIEKRQSVAFWCNPISGHATLYWYQQILGQGPKLLIQFQNNGVVDDSQLPKDRFSAERLKGVDSTLKIQPAKLEDSAVYLCASSTLRGSYEQYFGPGTRLTVT.

This chain connects TRBV28 to TRBJ2-2; D unclear. Trimming took off 3 bases at V and 0 bases at J, with 8 bases between the two ends. The germline gives CDR1 MDHEN, CDR2 SYDVKM. CDR3 length equals 15 residues. CDR3 DNA: TGTGCCAGCAGTTTGTCGTCCGCGAACACCGGGGAGCTGTTTTTT. This sequence encodes CASSLSSANTGELFF.

The gene calls are TRBV20-1 and TRBJ2-7, with D tentatively TRBD2 (5 bases). Between the trimmed V and J ends, which lost 4 bases and 4 bases, there was a span of 8 bases. This CDR3 is 11 amino acids long. CDR1 is DFQATT, CDR2 SNEGSKA, per germline (reference sequence). Here the CDR3 DNA reads TGCAGTGCTAAACGGGAATACGAGCAGTACTTC. Protein product: CSAKREYEQYF.

The CDR3 sequence is CASRELGPYGYTF. In DNA form, the CDR3 reads TGTGCCAGCAGGGAACTCGGTCCCTATGGCTACACCTTC. V is TRBV2 and J is TRBJ1-2; D remains ambiguous. Trimming took 6 bases from V and 4 from J, leaving 12 bases between them. This CDR3 contains 13 residues. CDR1 and CDR2 from the germline V gene are SNHLY and FYNNEI.

The V call is TRBV6-5, the J call TRBJ1-1; no reliable D call. With 6 bases removed from V and 4 bases from J, the gap between germline ends came to 9 bases. From germline, CDR1 is MNHEY and CDR2 SVGAGI. The CDR3 has 12 residues. The CDR3 DNA sequence: TGTGCCAGCAGCCCCCCCTCCACTGAAGCTTTCTTT. Its translation: CASSPPSTEAFF.